Following are 4 T cell receptor beta chains from one sample sequenced in a study of shared clonotypes between healthy human individuals. Data came from immunoSEQ multiplex PCR; TCRdb stores just in-frame clones and leaves some out. The sample shows over 700,000 clones, approximately 72% of them seen only once. Sequencing used memory CD4+ T cells sorted from blood. Subset noted: CD45RA-negative fraction. Receptors were obtained from a woman in her 30s in good health.

This clone was counted many times. The chain carries TRBV27 and TRBJ1-2; D gene unclear. V was pared by 8 bases and J by 5 bases, with 18 bases between. Germline V gives CDR1 MNHEY, CDR2 SMNVEV (reference sequence). The CDR3 is 14 amino acids. The CDR3 nucleotides read TGTGCCAGCCGCCCGTGGGAGAAGATTTATGGCTACACCTTC. This translates into CASRPWEKIYGYTF.

The V and J genes are TRBV4-1 and TRBJ2-1; D remains unclear. V lost 0 bases and J lost 9, with 18 bases in between. This CDR3 region has 16 residues. Germline CDR1 and CDR2: MGHRA and YSYEKL. In nucleotides, the CDR3 is TGCGCCAGCAGCCAAGAAAAGCTGACCTACCGAGGTGAGCAGTTCTTC. It codes for CASSQEKLTYRGEQFF.

This clone was seen once. The chain couples TRBV12-5 to TRBJ1-2; tentative D call: TRBD1 (6 bases). V was shortened by 0 bases and J by 4 bases, with 33 bases between the two germline ends. CDR1 and CDR2 from the germline V gene are LGHNT and FRNRAP. This CDR3 comprises 22 residues. CDR3: CASGLVLNLPVEGTVGGYGYTF. In DNA form, the CDR3 reads TGTGCTAGTGGTTTGGTACTTAATCTACCCGTTGAGGGGACGGTAGGGGGCTATGGCTACACCTTC.

Worth noting for this clone: The identical CDR3 is also encoded by other nucleotide sequences in the sample. This rearrangement joins TRBV7-7 to TRBJ2-5; 7 bases align to TRBD2. From germline, CDR1 is SSHAT and CDR2 FNYEAQ (reference sequence). V gave up 11 bases and J gave up 5 bases; unmatched junction bases: 5. The CDR3 runs 11 residues. DNA of the CDR3: TGTGCCGCCGGGGAGGGGGAGACCCAGTACTTC. Amino acids: CAAGEGETQYF.